These 29 T cell receptor beta chains were all obtained from the same sample, sequenced in a study of blood T cell repertoires in COVID-19 (dated by TCRdb to the early 2020s). Receptor libraries were prepared by the immunoSEQ multiplex PCR assay. The table was pulled from immuneACCESS by TCRdb, which kept in-frame rearrangements only. Such tables lose some clones; where checked, under half of the loss comes from unresolved V genes, and the rest has no known cause. The sample profile shows 100,000 to 150,000 clones; around 80% of them were found once. 2% to 3% of the sample rests with the top ten. The sample comprised PBMCs or T cells enriched from blood (not recorded which). The receptors were sampled from a man aged 35 to 55 with acute COVID-19.

This chain links TRBV3-1 (or the pseudogene TRBV3-2) with TRBJ2-7, with D unclear. V was cut by 4 bases and J by 5 bases, with 12 bases left in between. This CDR3 comprises 13 residues. Germline V CDR1 and CDR2: LGHDT, YNNKEL (reference sequence). CDR3 nucleotides: TGTGCCAGCAGCCTCTTAGTGCTGGACGAGCAGTACTTC. As protein: CASSLLVLDEQYF.

DNA of the CDR3: TGTGCCAGCAGTTACTCTGGCATACATAATTCACCCCTCCACTTT. This encodes CASSYSGIHNSPLHF. The chain joins TRBV6-5 to TRBJ1-6; no clear D. Germline assignment: CDR1 MNHEY and CDR2 SVGAGI. CDR3 length: 15 residues. The germline V and J ends were trimmed by 0 bases and 5 bases, with 8 bases remaining between them.

Here the CDR3 reads CASSLYTEAFF. CDR3 coding DNA: TGTGCCAGCAGTTTATATACTGAAGCTTTCTTT. V and J are TRBV12-3 or TRBV12-4 and TRBJ1-1, with D unresolved. The V gene lost 2 bases and the J gene lost 5 bases, with 3 bases spanning the gap. The CDR3 loop spans 11 amino acids.

CDR3 loop: CASSTTTGSEKLFF. CDR3 bases: TGTGCCAGCAGCACAACGACAGGTTCTGAAAAACTGTTTTTT. The genes are TRBV7-2 and TRBJ1-4, with a possible D match to TRBD1 (6 bases). The V gene lost 5 bases and the J gene lost 7 bases, with 14 bases spanning the gap. The germline V gene has CDR1 SGHTA and CDR2 FQGNSA. The CDR3 is made up of 14 amino acids.

The rearrangement joins TRBV28 to TRBJ2-3; 8 nucleotides match TRBD2. The CDR3 is made up of 15 amino acids. CDR1 and CDR2 (germline): MDHEN, SYDVKM. The ends lost 2 bases at V and 1 base at J; junction bases unmatched: 2. In DNA, the CDR3 is TGTGCCAGCAGTTTACTACTAGCGGGCACAGATACGCAGTATTTT. Amino acid sequence: CASSLLLAGTDTQYF.

V is TRBV27 and J is TRBJ1-1; D gene ambiguous. Germline CDR1 reads MNHEY; CDR2 reads SMNVEV (reference sequence). With 7 bases removed from V and 3 bases from J, the gap between germline ends came to 12 bases. This CDR3 contains 13 residues. This chain's CDR3 is CASKNRWDTEAFF. The CDR3 bases are TGTGCCAGCAAGAACAGATGGGACACTGAAGCTTTCTTT.

The DNA of the CDR3 is TGTGCCAGCAGCTTGGGGAGGGGGGCCAACGTCCTGACTTTC. Amino acid sequence: CASSLGRGANVLTF. The J gene is TRBJ2-6, the V gene TRBV11-3; D is possibly TRBD2 (6 bases). V gave up 3 bases and J gave up 4 bases, with 7 bases separating them. This CDR3 has 14 amino acids. Germline V lookup: CDR1 SGHNT, CDR2 YENEEA.

J is TRBJ1-1 and V is TRBV5-1, with 7 bases matching TRBD1. J was trimmed by 5 bases and V by 4 bases; bases with no gene match: 5. Germline V CDR1 and CDR2: SGHRS, YFSETQ. The CDR3 length is 13 residues. The chain's CDR3 is CASSPGQETEAFF. CDR3 nucleotides: TGCGCCAGCAGCCCAGGACAGGAGACTGAAGCTTTCTTT.

A remark on this clone: One junction end does not reproduce the germline sequence, and a read error may be involved. The V gene is TRBV3-1 (or the pseudogene TRBV3-2), the J gene TRBJ1-1; maybe TRBD1 (5 bases). Germline loops: CDR1 LGHDT, CDR2 YNNKEL (reference sequence). The CDR3 contains 12 residues. CDR3 coding DNA: TGTGCCAGCAGCCTCACCTCCTATGGGACTTCTTGG. Its protein is CASSLTSYGTSW.

The chain has TRBV10-1 and TRBJ1-6, with 8 bases lining up with TRBD1. Germline loops: CDR1 WNHNN, CDR2 SYGVQD (reference sequence). CDR3 length: 14 residues. The trim removed 3 bases at V and 9 bases at J, leaving 4 bases unmatched. The CDR3 loop is CASSDRTGLSPLHF. CDR3 in DNA: TGCGCCAGCAGTGACCGGACAGGGCTTTCACCCCTCCACTTT.

A single count supports this clone. This chain connects TRBV7-3 to TRBJ1-2; D possibly corresponds to TRBD1 (6 bases). Germline CDR1 and CDR2: SGHTA and FQGTGA. CDR3 length equals 18 residues. With 2 bases removed from V and 4 bases from J, the gap between germline ends came to 23 bases. As DNA, the CDR3 is TGTGCCAGCAGCTTATGGATAGGCAGGGAAGCGGGGGCCTATGGCTACACCTTC. Its protein product is CASSLWIGREAGAYGYTF.

The gene calls are TRBV10-3 and TRBJ1-6; TRBD1 matches 9 bases. Trimming cost V 4 bases and J 5 bases; bases outside gene matches: 3. The CDR3 is 15 residues long. CDR1 is ENHRY, CDR2 SYGVKD, per germline. The CDR3 nucleotides are TGTGCCATCAGTGCACAGGGGGCCGATAATTCACCCCTCCACTTT. Its translation: CAISAQGADNSPLHF.

This chain joins TRBV6-2 or TRBV6-3 and TRBJ2-3; possibly TRBD1 for D (5 bases). The V end lost 0 bases, the J end lost 0 bases, and 10 bases lay between the germline ends. The V gene's germline CDR1 is MNHEY and CDR2 SVGEGT. The CDR3 contains 16 residues. The CDR3 nucleotides are TGTGCCAGCAGTTACTCGGGGCAGGGAAGCACAGATACGCAGTATTTT. This sequence encodes CASSYSGQGSTDTQYF.

This clone occurred once. V gene TRBV6-6 combines with J gene TRBJ2-3; 8 nucleotides agree with TRBD2. V gave up 7 bases and J gave up 6 bases; unmatched junction bases: 12. The V gene's germline CDR1 is MNHNY and CDR2 SVGAGI (reference sequence). The length of the CDR3 is 15 residues. The CDR3 nucleotides read TGTGCCAGCATCGAAGGACTAGCAGAAGGGGATACGCAGTATTTT. Protein: CASIEGLAEGDTQYF.

This rearrangement joins TRBV6-5 to TRBJ2-3; weak D call: TRBD2 (6 bases). Germline V CDR1 and CDR2: MNHEY, SVGAGI. Trimming took off 2 bases at V and 4 bases at J, with 13 bases between the two ends. This CDR3 contains 15 residues. CDR3 loop: CASSYRGKDSDTQYF. DNA for the CDR3: TGTGCCAGCAGTTACCGGGGGAAAGACTCAGATACGCAGTATTTT.

This clone was counted a few times. The chain links TRBV9 to TRBJ2-1; 9 bases agree with TRBD2. With 5 bases clipped from V and 1 base from J, the junction kept 7 bases outside the gene matches. The germline V gene has CDR1 SGDLS and CDR2 YYNGEE. The CDR3 sequence is 16 residues long. CDR3 loop: CASSRGSGGSYNEQFF. The CDR3 DNA follows: TGTGCCAGCAGTAGAGGGAGCGGGGGGTCCTACAATGAGCAGTTCTTC.

The chain recombines TRBV5-1 with TRBJ2-7; 11 nucleotides match TRBD1. CDR3 length equals 14 residues. CDR1 is SGHRS, CDR2 YFSETQ, per germline. Unmatched junction bases numbered 4, after V lost 3 bases and J lost 5 bases. The CDR3 DNA sequence: TGCGCCAGCAGCTGGGGACAGGGGGTCAACGAGCAGTACTTC. This sequence encodes CASSWGQGVNEQYF.

V usage is TRBV5-1 and J usage is TRBJ2-2, with 9 bases matching TRBD1. Germline V gene lookup returns CDR1 SGHRS and CDR2 YFSETQ. V lost 7 bases and J lost 3; bases outside the gene matches: 4. The CDR3 runs 14 residues. The CDR3 region is CASGTGSDTGELFF. The CDR3 DNA is TGCGCCAGCGGGACAGGGAGCGACACCGGGGAGCTGTTTTTT.

The rearrangement uses TRBV5-1 and TRBJ2-3; D is undetermined. V lost 7 bases to trimming and J lost 0 bases, with 12 bases between them. The CDR3 is 14 amino acids. Germline CDR1 SGHRS, CDR2 YFSETQ. The CDR3 region has the DNA TGCGCCAGCTCACTGGGCAGCAGCACAGATACGCAGTATTTT. It encodes CASSLGSSTDTQYF. The full variable domain, in which reference TRBV5-1 and TRBJ2-3 provide the parts outside the CDR3, is KAGVTQTPRYLIKTRGQQVTLSCSPISGHRSVSWYQQTPGQGLQFLFEYFSETQRNKGNFPGRFSGRQFSNSRSEMNVSTLELGDSALYLCASSLGSSTDTQYFGPGTRLTVL.

The chain carries TRBV7-2 and TRBJ1-2, with TRBD1 as a possible D gene (6 bases). The CDR3 is made up of 16 amino acids. Looked up from germline, CDR1 is SGHTA and CDR2 is FQGNSA. V was cut by 2 bases and J by 0 bases, with 13 bases left in between. CDR3 loop: CASSLSGGAANYGYTF. CDR3 bases: TGTGCCAGCAGCTTAAGTGGGGGGGCAGCTAACTATGGCTACACCTTC. Supplemented by reference TRBV7-2 and TRBJ1-2, the full variable domain reads GAGVSQSPSNKVTEKGKDVELRCDPISGHTALYWYRQSLGQGLEFLIYFQGNSAPDKSGLPSDRFSAERTGGSVSTLTIQRTQQEDSAVYLCASSLSGGAANYGYTFGSGTRLTVV.

The chain joins TRBV6-1 to TRBJ1-1; possible D gene TRBD1, 5 bases. Trimming took 2 bases from V and 0 from J, leaving 10 bases between them. Germline V gene data show CDR1 as MNHNS and CDR2 as SASEGT. This CDR3 has 15 residues. The CDR3 loop reads CASSETGLLNTEAFF. CDR3 in DNA: TGTGCCAGCAGTGAAACGGGACTCCTGAACACTGAAGCTTTCTTT.

The chain joins TRBV5-8 to TRBJ1-2; maybe TRBD1 (6 bases). This CDR3 has 15 amino acids. Germline CDR1 SGHTS, CDR2 YDEGEE. Between the trimmed V and J ends, which lost 2 bases and 0 bases, there was a span of 11 bases. This CDR3 reads CASSLQGWSNYGYTF. The CDR3 bases are TGTGCCAGCAGCTTACAGGGTTGGTCTAACTATGGCTACACCTTC.

The chain uses TRBV12-5 and TRBJ2-3, with D tentatively TRBD1 (5 bases). Deletions cut 9 bases from V and 4 bases from J, with 17 bases between. This CDR3 is built from 14 residues. Germline values: CDR1 LGHNT, CDR2 FRNRAP. CDR3 in DNA: TGTGCTAGGCCGAGGACAATAAGATCAGATACGCAGTATTTT. Its translation is CARPRTIRSDTQYF.

The rearrangement uses TRBV5-1 and TRBJ2-2, with 9 bases identical to TRBD1. Looked up from germline, CDR1 is SGHRS and CDR2 is YFSETQ. V trimming: 9 bases; J trimming: 4 bases; junction bases outside the gene matches: 7. The CDR3 has 14 residues. CDR3 in DNA: TGCGCCACCCGGACAGGGGCAGGCACCGGGGAGCTGTTTTTT. This sequence encodes CATRTGAGTGELFF.

This clone was observed at least ten times. The rearrangement joins TRBV5-6 to TRBJ1-4; the match to TRBD1 covers 7 bases. This CDR3 comprises 14 residues. Germline CDR1 reads SGHDT; CDR2 reads YYEEEE. V gave up 3 bases and J gave up 8 bases; unmatched junction bases: 7. CDR3 sequence reads: CASSSTGYREKLFF. The DNA for the CDR3 is TGTGCCAGCAGCTCGACAGGGTACCGCGAAAAACTGTTTTTT.

This chain connects TRBV28 to TRBJ2-1, with D tentatively TRBD2 (5 bases). The CDR3 has 14 residues. The V end was cut by 7 bases, the J end by 8 bases, with 18 bases between. CDR1 is MDHEN and CDR2 is SYDVKM in the germline V gene. CDR3 sequence reads: CASTPRGSQDEQFF. CDR3 bases: TGTGCCAGCACCCCCCGAGGGAGCCAGGATGAGCAGTTCTTC. Looking up the rest from reference TRBV28 and TRBJ2-1 gives the full variable domain: DVKVTQSSRYLVKRTGEKVFLECVQDMDHENMFWYRQDPGLGLRLIYFSYDVKMKEKGDIPEGYSVSREKKERFSLILESASTNQTSMYLCASTPRGSQDEQFFGPGTRLTVL.

The V gene is TRBV11-3, the J gene TRBJ2-1; D might be TRBD1 (6 bases). Germline loops: CDR1 SGHNT, CDR2 YENEEA. This CDR3 region has 15 residues. Trimming left V 6 bases short and J 3 bases short, with 15 bases between. CDR3 bases: TGTGCCAGCAGTCAGGGCCAGGGGCTCTACAATGAGCAGTTCTTC. As protein: CASSQGQGLYNEQFF.

The chain employs TRBV18 and TRBJ2-7; 10 bases are a match to TRBD1. The germline V gene encodes CDR1 KGHSH and CDR2 LQKENI. V shed 1 base, J shed 6 bases, and the junction held 3 bases outside the gene matches. The CDR3 is made up of 14 amino acids. DNA of the CDR3: TGTGCCAGCTCACCACAGGACAGGGGGGTCGAGCAGTACTTC. Protein product: CASSPQDRGVEQYF.

The rearrangement links TRBV5-1 to TRBJ2-5; D not resolved. Deletions cut 5 bases from V and 2 bases from J, with 13 bases between. Germline V gene lookup returns CDR1 SGHRS and CDR2 YFSETQ. The CDR3 covers 14 residues. The CDR3 DNA is TGCGCCAGCAGTTGGTCCCAACTTCAAGAGACCCAGTACTTC. It encodes CASSWSQLQETQYF.